Shown below are 8 T cell receptor beta chains from a single sample sequenced in a study of control samples from healthy donors and cancer patients. TCRdb's copy holds only in-frame clones and misses some; the assay was immunoSEQ multiplex PCR. The table includes about 51,000 clones, roughly 90% detected once. The sample was PBMCs. Receptor source: a man aged 35 to 55 with colorectal cancer.

The chain uses TRBV4-1 and TRBJ2-1; D gene uncertain. V was pared by 0 bases and J by 0 bases, with 12 bases between. Germline V gene sequence: CDR1 MGHRA, CDR2 YSYEKL. This CDR3 has 17 residues. Here the CDR3 reads CASSQDSVAFSYNEQFF. The CDR3 DNA follows: TGCGCCAGCAGCCAAGATTCCGTAGCCTTCTCCTACAATGAGCAGTTCTTC.

The CDR3 sequence is CASSQITGANVLTF. CDR3 nucleotide sequence: TGTGCCAGCAGTCAGATAACTGGGGCCAACGTCCTGACTTTC. This chain joins TRBV27 and TRBJ2-6; D call uncertain. The V and J ends lost 5 bases and 2 bases respectively, with 7 bases between them. The CDR3 runs to 14 residues. Germline V gene lookup returns CDR1 MNHEY and CDR2 SMNVEV (reference sequence). Full variable domain (rest looked up from reference TRBV27 and TRBJ2-6): EAQVTQNPRYLITVTGKKLTVTCSQNMNHEYMSWYRQDPGLGLRQIYYSMNVEVTDKGDVPEGYKVSRKEKRNFPLILESPSPNQTSLYFCASSQITGANVLTFGAGSRLTVL.

The rearrangement uses TRBV9 and TRBJ1-1, with D perhaps matching TRBD1 (5 bases). This CDR3 spans 15 amino acids. Trimming shortened V by 0 bases and J by 1 base, and 10 bases separated the two germline ends. The germline gives CDR1 SGDLS, CDR2 YYNGEE. CDR3 region: CASSVEGRGNTEAFF. The CDR3, as DNA: TGTGCCAGCAGCGTAGAGGGACGGGGGAACACTGAAGCTTTCTTT.

The chain carries TRBV7-9 and TRBJ2-7; 12 bases are a match to TRBD2. The J segment lost 3 bases and the V segment lost 5 bases, leaving 2 bases of the junction unmatched. The germline gives CDR1 SEHNR, CDR2 FQNEAQ (reference sequence). The CDR3 covers 14 residues. This chain's CDR3 is CASSPTSGSYEQYF. CDR3 nucleotides: TGTGCCAGCAGCCCGACTAGCGGGAGCTACGAGCAGTACTTC. The variable domain in full, with the rest retrieved from reference TRBV7-9 and TRBJ2-7, is DTGVSQNPRHKITKRGQNVTFRCDPISEHNRLYWYRQTLGQGPEFLTYFQNEAQLEKSRLLSDRFSAERPKGSFSTLEIQRTEQGDSAMYLCASSPTSGSYEQYFGPGTRLTVT.

This chain joins TRBV5-1 and TRBJ2-7; 7 nucleotides align to TRBD2. The CDR3 spans 16 residues. The J segment lost 2 bases and the V segment lost 1 base, leaving 9 bases of the junction unmatched. CDR1 and CDR2 (germline): SGHRS, YFSETQ. CDR3 residues: CASSLRTGGTPYEQYF. CDR3 sequence (DNA): TGCGCCAGCAGCTTGCGAACGGGAGGAACTCCCTACGAGCAGTACTTC.

The rearrangement uses TRBV2 and TRBJ2-2; 13 nucleotides align to TRBD2. J lost 5 bases, V lost 8 bases, and 2 bases had no gene match. The CDR3 runs 14 residues. CDR1 SNHLY and CDR2 FYNNEI come from the germline V gene. The CDR3 DNA reads as TGTGCCAGCCTGACTAGCGGGAGGACCGGGGAGCTGTTTTTT. Its translation is CASLTSGRTGELFF.

This clone has just one count. This chain uses TRBV10-1 with TRBJ2-5; D is unclear. Germline-derived CDR1 and CDR2 are WNHNN and SYGVQD (reference sequence). The length of the CDR3 is 15 residues. Trimming pared 5 bases from V and 5 bases from J, leaving 18 bases between. The CDR3 region has the DNA TGCGCCAGCAGTTACGCGGATAGAGAGGTGGAGACCCAGTACTTC. It is translated as CASSYADREVETQYF.

This chain's CDR3 is CAWSQRRTLYLTGELFF. CDR3 sequence (DNA): TGTGCCTGGAGTCAGAGGCGGACACTGTATCTCACCGGGGAGCTGTTTTTT. This sequence joins TRBV30 and TRBJ2-2, with D perhaps matching TRBD1 (5 bases). Germline CDR1 is GTSNPN and CDR2 is SVGIG (reference sequence). Trimming cost V 2 bases and J 4 bases, with 20 bases left between them. CDR3 size: 17 residues.